Presented here are 32 T cell receptor beta chains from one specimen sequenced in a study of cytomegalovirus exposure and HLA in healthy donors. The PCR used 60 Vbeta and 13 Jbeta primers. Assay: immunoSEQ multiplex PCR; the TCRdb copy retains only in-frame clones and omits some. This sample has some 36,000 clones; roughly two thirds occur once, and the top ten carry approximately 7%. Material: PBMCs. The source of these receptors is a man aged 25 to 40 in good health and CMV-seronegative.

The V and J genes are TRBV5-4 and TRBJ1-6; D unresolved. Trimming stripped 1 base from V and 0 bases from J, with 11 bases between. This CDR3 has 17 amino acids. Germline V CDR1 and CDR2: SGHNT, YYREEE (reference sequence). The chain's CDR3 is CASSLLMGSSYNSPLHF. The DNA for the CDR3 is TGTGCCAGCAGCTTGTTGATGGGGAGCTCCTATAATTCACCCCTCCACTTT.

The table lists this clone with a count of one. This chain connects TRBV11-2 to TRBJ1-5, with TRBD1 identical over 8 bases. There are 15 residues in the CDR3. V lost 1 base to trimming and J lost 12 bases; unmatched junction nucleotides: 11. Germline CDR1 and CDR2: SGHAT and FQNNGV. CDR3 DNA sequence: TGTGCCAGCAGCTTAGGTAGCAGGGGGCCCGAGGTCCAGCATTTT. The encoded protein is CASSLGSRGPEVQHF. Complete variable domain (other parts from reference TRBV11-2 and TRBJ1-5): EAGVAQSPRYKIIEKRQSVAFWCNPISGHATLYWYQQILGQGPKLLIQFQNNGVVDDSQLPKDRFSAERLKGVDSTLKIQPAKLEDSAVYLCASSLGSRGPEVQHFGDGTRLSIL.

The chain employs TRBV7-2 and TRBJ2-2, with D tentatively TRBD1 (5 bases). Germline V CDR1 and CDR2: SGHTA, FQGNSA. The CDR3 contains 14 residues. V was clipped by 4 bases and J by 2 bases, with 8 bases between them. Here the CDR3 reads CASSSTANTGELFF. As DNA, the CDR3 is TGTGCCAGCAGCTCGACAGCCAACACCGGGGAGCTGTTTTTT.

This clone was recorded a few times. Other DNA sequences within the sample encode an identical CDR3. The CDR3 DNA reads TGCGCCAGCAGCCCGGGACAGGGGACTGAAGCTTTCTTT. Its translation is CASSPGQGTEAFF. The chain carries TRBV10-1 and TRBJ1-1; 10 positions match TRBD1. This CDR3 has 13 residues. Germline V gene data show CDR1 as WNHNN and CDR2 as SYGVQD (reference sequence). V lost 6 bases and J lost 5; bases outside the gene matches: 3.

The rearrangement joins TRBV11-1 to TRBJ2-7; D may be TRBD1 (5 bases). Trimming removed 5 bases at V and 3 bases at J, with 8 bases between. CDR1 is SGHAT, CDR2 FQDESV, per germline (reference sequence). The CDR3 runs to 12 residues. The CDR3 spells CASSQTDYEQYF. The CDR3, as DNA: TGTGCCAGCAGCCAGACAGACTACGAGCAGTACTTC. The variable domain in full, with the rest retrieved from reference TRBV11-1 and TRBJ2-7, is EAEVAQSPRYKITEKSQAVAFWCDPISGHATLYWYRQILGQGPELLVQFQDESVVDDSQLPKDRFSAERLKGVDSTLKIQPAELGDSAMYLCASSQTDYEQYFGPGTRLTVT.

This clone was counted a few times. V and J are TRBV6-1 and TRBJ1-1; D is possibly TRBD1 (5 bases). The CDR3 loop spans 13 amino acids. V was pared by 5 bases and J by 3 bases, with 10 bases between. Germline-derived CDR1 and CDR2 are MNHNS and SASEGT. The CDR3 DNA sequence: TGTGCCAGCAGTACCCGACAGTACACTGAAGCTTTCTTT. Its translation: CASSTRQYTEAFF.

The CDR3 loop is CASLTGVTYEQYF. CDR3 DNA: TGCGCCAGCCTGACAGGGGTTACCTACGAGCAGTACTTC. The chain is built from TRBV10-2 and TRBJ2-7, with 8 bases identical to TRBD1. CDR3 length equals 13 residues. V shed 8 bases, J shed 2 bases, and the junction held 5 bases outside the gene matches. Germline CDR1 and CDR2: WSHSY and SAAADI.

The chain joins TRBV6-1 to TRBJ2-3, with 10 bases fitting TRBD2. Germline lookup yields CDR1 MNHNS and CDR2 SASEGT. The CDR3 is made up of 16 amino acids. V trimming: 2 bases; J trimming: 6 bases; junction bases outside the gene matches: 8. As DNA, the CDR3 is TGTGCCAGCAGTGAACTTAGCGGGAGGTCCCTGGATACGCAGTATTTT. Amino acids: CASSELSGRSLDTQYF.

The chain combines TRBV28 with TRBJ1-2; D not certain. V gave up 6 bases and J gave up 4 bases, with 6 bases separating them. The germline CDR1 and CDR2 sequences are MDHEN and SYDVKM. The CDR3 length is 11 residues. As DNA, the CDR3 is TGTGCCAGCAGCGACATCTATGGCTACACCTTC. Its protein product is CASSDIYGYTF.

V is TRBV6-4 and J is TRBJ2-5, with D maybe TRBD1 (6 bases). V was pared by 6 bases and J by 3 bases, with 14 bases between. In germline, CDR1 is MRHNA, CDR2 SNTAGT. This CDR3 is 14 amino acids long. DNA of the CDR3: TGTGCCAGCAGGTCACAGGGACCCGAAGAGACCCAGTACTTC. Amino acid sequence: CASRSQGPEETQYF.

The chain employs TRBV28 and TRBJ1-2, with 7 bases lining up with TRBD1. The CDR3 length is 12 residues. With V trimmed by 4 bases and J by 4 bases, 0 bases remained unmatched. From germline, CDR1 is MDHEN and CDR2 SYDVKM. The CDR3 coding sequence is TGTGCCAGCAGTTACAGGGGCTATGGCTACACCTTC. It codes for CASSYRGYGYTF.

The chain combines TRBV6-1 with TRBJ2-5, with 10 nucleotides matching TRBD1. Germline loops: CDR1 MNHNS, CDR2 SASEGT. The CDR3 is 14 residues long. V was clipped by 6 bases and J by 4 bases; unmatched bases: 5. The CDR3 is CASRGTGEAETQYF. In nucleotides, the CDR3 is TGTGCCAGCAGAGGGACAGGGGAGGCAGAGACCCAGTACTTC.

This chain joins TRBV7-9 and TRBJ2-5; a weak D match, TRBD1 (5 bases). CDR1 is SEHNR, CDR2 FQNEAQ, per germline (reference sequence). Trimming shortened V by 4 bases and J by 5 bases, and 17 bases separated the two germline ends. The CDR3 runs 15 residues. CDR3 DNA sequence: TGTGCCAGCAGCTCCGATACCAGGGTCCGGGAGACCCAGTACTTC. This codes for CASSSDTRVRETQYF.

This clone appeared a few times. The chain is built from TRBV19 and TRBJ1-2, with D perhaps matching TRBD1 (6 bases). Trimming shortened V by 4 bases and J by 1 base, and 13 bases separated the two germline ends. Germline assignment: CDR1 LNHDA and CDR2 SQIVND (reference sequence). The length of the CDR3 is 15 residues. The CDR3 loop reads CASSSLDSSNYGYTF. The CDR3 DNA follows: TGTGCCAGTAGTAGTCTGGACAGCAGTAACTATGGCTACACCTTC. The complete variable domain, with remaining parts taken from reference TRBV19 and TRBJ1-2, reads DGGITQSPKYLFRKEGQNVTLSCEQNLNHDAMYWYRQDPGQGLRLIYYSQIVNDFQKGDIAEGYSVSREKKESFPLTVTSAQKNPTAFYLCASSSLDSSNYGYTFGSGTRLTVV.

The chain carries TRBV4-3 and TRBJ1-1; D ambiguous. Germline CDR1 and CDR2: LGHNA and YSLEER. This CDR3 comprises 15 residues. The V end was cut by 0 bases, the J end by 9 bases, with 17 bases between. DNA for the CDR3: TGCGCCAGCAGCCAAGAAATAGGCCAGGATGGTAAAGCTTTCTTT. Encoded protein: CASSQEIGQDGKAFF.

This chain connects TRBV29-1 to TRBJ1-2; no definite D call. Germline CDR1 SQVTM, CDR2 ANQGSEA. The V gene lost 8 bases and the J gene lost 7 bases, with 20 bases spanning the gap. The CDR3 length is 13 residues. The CDR3 region is CSSRTGIEIGYTF. The DNA of the CDR3 is TGCAGCTCCCGGACGGGGATAGAGATTGGCTACACCTTC.

This chain uses TRBV19 with TRBJ1-2; D is ambiguous. The CDR3 contains 13 residues. Per germline, CDR1 LNHDA and CDR2 SQIVND (reference sequence). Trimming cost V 0 bases and J 8 bases, with 10 bases left between them. CDR3 sequence reads: CASSIDFHSGYTF. CDR3 coding DNA: TGTGCCAGTAGTATAGATTTTCACTCCGGCTACACCTTC. The full variable domain, with the rest looked up from reference TRBV19 and TRBJ1-2, is DGGITQSPKYLFRKEGQNVTLSCEQNLNHDAMYWYRQDPGQGLRLIYYSQIVNDFQKGDIAEGYSVSREKKESFPLTVTSAQKNPTAFYLCASSIDFHSGYTFGSGTRLTVV.

The V and J genes are TRBV18 and TRBJ2-1; 7 bases are a match to TRBD2. Germline V CDR1 and CDR2: KGHSH, LQKENI. V was clipped by 6 bases and J by 7 bases; unmatched bases: 6. CDR3 length equals 13 residues. CDR3 sequence (DNA): TGTGCCAGCTCCCCGCCGGGGGGTAATGAGCAGTTCTTC. Its translation: CASSPPGGNEQFF.

The chain links TRBV7-8 to TRBJ2-7; TRBD1 matches at 7 bases. Germline-derived CDR1 and CDR2 are SGHVS and FQNEAQ. CDR3 size: 12 residues. V lost 8 bases and J lost 4; bases outside the gene matches: 5. The CDR3 bases are TGTGCCAGCCGGACAGGCCAATACGAGCAGTACTTC. This codes for CASRTGQYEQYF.

The V gene is TRBV29-1, the J gene TRBJ1-5, with 7 bases identical to TRBD1. V dropped 2 bases and J dropped 2; count of bases not matched to a gene: 0. The CDR3 runs to 13 residues. Germline lookup yields CDR1 SQVTM and CDR2 ANQGSEA. CDR3 nucleotides: TGCAGCGTTGAACAGGGGGGCAATCAGCCCCAGCATTTT. Its protein is CSVEQGGNQPQHF.

The chain has TRBV2 and TRBJ1-2; the D gene is possibly TRBD1 (5 bases). CDR1 is SNHLY and CDR2 is FYNNEI in the germline V gene. This CDR3 contains 13 residues. Trimming stripped 7 bases from V and 4 bases from J, with 13 bases between. This chain's CDR3 is CASTGGGIYGYTF. CDR3 nucleotides: TGTGCCAGCACCGGGGGGGGGATCTATGGCTACACCTTC.

This chain links TRBV11-2 with TRBJ2-5; possible D gene TRBD1, 5 bases. This CDR3 is 13 amino acids long. The ends were cut back, 2 bases at V and 5 bases at J, with 9 bases in the middle. Per germline, CDR1 SGHAT and CDR2 FQNNGV. Here the CDR3 reads CASSLSQGETQYF. The DNA of the CDR3 is TGTGCCAGCAGCTTATCCCAGGGCGAGACCCAGTACTTC.

This chain joins TRBV23-1 and TRBJ1-1, with 7 nucleotides matching TRBD1. TRBV23-1 is noted as an ORF with a role that remains uncertain. The CDR3 runs 15 residues. After removal of 11 bases from V and 1 base from J, the junction contained 13 bases not matched to a gene. The CDR3: CAALEQGPPNTEAFF. The CDR3 DNA sequence: TGCGCCGCCCTGGAACAGGGGCCTCCGAACACTGAAGCTTTCTTT.

The chain has TRBV4-2 and TRBJ2-1; 7 nucleotides agree with TRBD1. The germline CDR1 and CDR2 sequences are LGHNA and YNFKEQ. The length of the CDR3 is 15 residues. Trimming at V came to 8 bases and at J to 0 bases, leaving 7 bases not matched to a gene. Written as DNA, the CDR3 is TGTGCCAGCGGACCGGACAGGAGCTCCTACAATGAGCAGTTCTTC. Its protein is CASGPDRSSYNEQFF.

This sequence joins TRBV7-2 and TRBJ2-2; a possible D gene is TRBD2 (7 bases). Germline CDR1 is SGHTA and CDR2 is FQGNSA. The CDR3 totals 16 residues. Trimming pared 1 base from V and 3 bases from J, leaving 12 bases between. CDR3 nucleotides: TGTGCCAGCAGCTTAGGGGGGGGCGGTTACACCGGGGAGCTGTTTTTT. The encoded protein is CASSLGGGGYTGELFF.

The V call is TRBV7-2, the J call TRBJ2-3; 10 bases map to TRBD1. The CDR3 consists of 17 residues. After removal of 5 bases from V and 0 bases from J, the junction contained 8 bases not matched to a gene. The V gene's germline CDR1 is SGHTA and CDR2 FQGNSA. Here the CDR3 reads CASSLTPGQGSTDTQYF. The CDR3 region has the DNA TGTGCCAGCAGCCTAACCCCGGGACAGGGGAGCACAGATACGCAGTATTTT.

A few counts support this clone. This chain joins TRBV6-1 and TRBJ1-5; 12 bases are shared with TRBD1. This CDR3 region has 16 residues. After removal of 4 bases from V and 7 bases from J, the junction contained 8 bases not matched to a gene. Germline V gene lookup returns CDR1 MNHNS and CDR2 SASEGT. CDR3 in amino acids: CASSVTGTGGRQPQHF. The CDR3, as DNA: TGTGCCAGCAGTGTAACCGGGACAGGGGGCAGGCAGCCCCAGCATTTT.

The DNA of the CDR3 is TGTGCCAGCAGTGACGTGCGGCAGCCGCCCACAGATACGCAGTATTTT. Residues: CASSDVRQPPTDTQYF. The V call is TRBV6-4, the J call TRBJ2-3, with D hard to call. Germline-derived CDR1 and CDR2 are MRHNA and SNTAGT. The length of the CDR3 is 16 residues. Trimming shortened V by 2 bases and J by 2 bases, and 14 bases separated the two germline ends.

This rearrangement joins TRBV4-2 to TRBJ2-1; 10 positions agree with TRBD2. This CDR3 has 16 residues. Germline V CDR1 and CDR2: LGHNA, YNFKEQ. V trimming: 0 bases; J trimming: 6 bases; junction bases outside the gene matches: 5. CDR3 nucleotides: TGTGCCAGCAGCCAAGAACCACTAGCGGGGATCAATGAGCAGTTCTTC. It is translated as CASSQEPLAGINEQFF.

Here the CDR3 DNA reads TGTGCCAGCAGCTTCTCGTCCCCGGGCTACACCTTC. Its protein is CASSFSSPGYTF. The chain couples TRBV7-2 to TRBJ1-2; D unresolved. Germline V gene lookup returns CDR1 SGHTA and CDR2 FQGNSA. CDR3 length: 12 amino acids. V lost 3 bases and J lost 8, with 10 bases in between.

This clone was seen a handful of times. The rearrangement uses TRBV7-9 and TRBJ1-5; unclear D gene. CDR3 size: 14 residues. Trimming left V 5 bases short and J 6 bases short, with 14 bases between. Germline CDR1 reads SEHNR; CDR2 reads FQNEAQ (reference sequence). The CDR3 DNA is TGTGCCAGCAGCCCGCAGAGGGAAAGTCAGCCCCAGCATTTT. This translates into CASSPQRESQPQHF.

The CDR3 coding sequence is TGTGCCAGCAGTGATAGAGTGAACACTGAAGCTTTCTTT. It is translated as CASSDRVNTEAFF. The V gene is TRBV6-4, the J gene TRBJ1-1; no definite D call. The CDR3 extends over 13 amino acids. The germline CDR1 and CDR2 sequences are MRHNA and SNTAGT. Deletions cut 3 bases from V and 0 bases from J, with 5 bases between.